Detailed here is one T cell receptor (beta chain). The antigen is not known. The data are from a study of cytomegalovirus exposure and HLA in healthy donors. Study-wide points: Looking again later, the authors saw that most CMV-associated TCR beta chains seemed HLA-restricted. A later analysis linked about 17,000 TCR beta sequences to HLA alleles at 0.05 false discovery rate. TCR beta V- and J-gene trimming, according to a later analysis, was linked to a missense DCLRE1C variant.

Amplification used 60 Vbeta primers and 13 Jbeta primers. Clones were read by immunoSEQ multiplex PCR, and TCRdb kept only the in-frame ones, dropping some. The table includes some 100,000 clones, around three quarters detected once. The receptor's source is a woman in her 50s in good health and CMV-seropositive. Specimen: PBMCs.

CDR3 amino acids: CASSSPKGGRGTDTQYF. The CDR3 DNA reads as TGTGCCAGCAGCTCCCCGAAGGGCGGGAGAGGGACAGATACGCAGTATTTT. This chain uses TRBV5-4 with TRBJ2-3, with 7 nucleotides matching TRBD2. In germline, CDR1 is SGHNT, CDR2 YYREEE (reference sequence). This CDR3 contains 17 residues. The V segment lost 3 bases and the J segment 3 bases; nucleotides outside the gene matches: 13. Filled out from reference TRBV5-4 and TRBJ2-3, the complete variable domain reads ETGVTQSPTHLIKTRGQQVTLRCSSQSGHNTVSWYQQALGQGPQFIFQYYREEENGRGNFPPRFSGLQFPNYSSELNVNALELDDSALYLCASSSPKGGRGTDTQYFGPGTRLTVL.